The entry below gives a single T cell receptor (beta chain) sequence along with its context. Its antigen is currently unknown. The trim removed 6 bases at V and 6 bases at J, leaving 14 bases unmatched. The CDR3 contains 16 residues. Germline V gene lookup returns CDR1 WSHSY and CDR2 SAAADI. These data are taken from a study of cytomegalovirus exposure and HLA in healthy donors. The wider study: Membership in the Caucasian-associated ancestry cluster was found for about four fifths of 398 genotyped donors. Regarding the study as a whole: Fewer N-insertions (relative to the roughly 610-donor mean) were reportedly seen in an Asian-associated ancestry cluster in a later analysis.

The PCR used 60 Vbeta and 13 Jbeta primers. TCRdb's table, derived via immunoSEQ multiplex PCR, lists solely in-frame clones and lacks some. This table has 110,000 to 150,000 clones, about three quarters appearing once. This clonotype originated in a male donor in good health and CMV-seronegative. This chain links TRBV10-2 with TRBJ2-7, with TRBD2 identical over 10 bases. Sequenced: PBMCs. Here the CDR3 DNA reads TGCGCCAGCAGCCCCGGGGGTAGCGGGAGGCTAAGCGAGCAGTACTTC. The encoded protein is CASSPGGSGRLSEQYF.